This TCR beta chain originates from a study of shared clonotypes between healthy human individuals. Points on this clone: The sample carries other DNA sequences with the same CDR3.

The method was immunoSEQ multiplex PCR; TCRdb's version includes in-frame clones alone and lacks a portion of them. The sample holds about 1 million clones, about three quarters seen once. The sequencing input was memory CD4+ T cells sorted from blood. Subset indicated: CD45RA-negative fraction. This receptor was taken from a man between 18 and 29 years old in good health.

This CDR3 reads CASSLIAGQETQYF. The CDR3 region has the DNA TGCGCCAGCAGCTTAATAGCGGGGCAAGAGACCCAGTACTTC. This chain joins TRBV5-1 and TRBJ2-5; 8 bases match TRBD2. The CDR3 consists of 14 residues. Germline V gene lookup returns CDR1 SGHRS and CDR2 YFSETQ. J was trimmed by 2 bases and V by 2 bases; bases with no gene match: 2.